The 27 T cell receptor beta chains below come from one sample, sequenced in a study of T-cell reconstitution after alpha-beta-depleted transplantation in children. As it was prepared, the TCRbeta library received unique molecular identifiers. MiXCR, applied by TCRdb to the PCR reads, yields one record per CDR3 protein. The sample comprises around 94,000 distinct CDR3 sequences, roughly 7.2% of which are singletons, and around 17% rests with the top ten. The material was PBMCs, obtained before TCRalphabeta/CD19-depleted stem cell transplant. The receptors derive from a boy aged 2-15 years with acute lymphoblastic leukemia, due to receive a stem cell transplant.

This clonotype has a handful of counts. V and J are TRBV15 and TRBJ1-4; D gene uncertain. The CDR3 is 16 amino acids. The germline V gene encodes CDR1 LNHNV and CDR2 YYDKDF (reference sequence). The germline V and J ends were trimmed by 0 bases and 0 bases, with 8 bases remaining between them. DNA for the CDR3: TGTGCCACCAGCAGAGATCCTCGGTCAACTAATGAAAAACTGTTTTTT. Residues: CATSRDPRSTNEKLFF.

The chain recombines TRBV7-2 with TRBJ2-2; either TRBD1 or TRBD2 may supply D (5 bases each). The V and J ends lost 8 bases and 5 bases respectively, with 15 bases between them. This CDR3 contains 14 residues. Germline V gene sequence: CDR1 SGHTA, CDR2 FQGNSA. In DNA, the CDR3 is TGTGCCAGCTTAGGTGGGGCGGGTACCGGGGAGCTGTTTTTT. As protein: CASLGGAGTGELFF.

The table lists this clonotype with many counts. The CDR3 bases are TGTGCCAGCAGTTTATACGCTAGCGAACACAATGAGCAGTTCTTC. The encoded protein is CASSLYASEHNEQFF. This sequence joins TRBV27 and TRBJ2-1, with D possibly matching TRBD2 (6 bases). Deletions cut 1 base from V and 5 bases from J, with 12 bases between. CDR1 is MNHEY and CDR2 is SMNVEV in the germline V gene (reference sequence). The CDR3 has 15 amino acids.

This clonotype has ten or more counts. The chain links TRBV9 to TRBJ2-7; tentatively, D is TRBD2 (6 bases). The ends were cut back, 3 bases at V and 1 base at J, with 11 bases in the middle. The CDR3 has 14 amino acids. Germline assignment: CDR1 SGDLS and CDR2 YYNGEE. The CDR3 sequence is CASSEGLLSYEQYF. The CDR3, as DNA: TGTGCCAGCAGCGAGGGACTCCTGTCCTACGAGCAGTACTTC. The full variable domain, completed using reference TRBV9 and TRBJ2-7, is DSGVTQTPKHLITATGQRVTLRCSPRSGDLSVYWYQQSLDQGLQFLIQYYNGEERAKGNILERFSAQQFPDLHSELNLSSLELGDSALYFCASSEGLLSYEQYFGPGTRLTVT.

The CDR3 DNA sequence: TGTGCCAGTAGTAAGCCTAGCGGGGGGTTCTCCTACAATGAGCAGTTCTTC. Amino acid sequence: CASSKPSGGFSYNEQFF. V and J are TRBV19 and TRBJ2-1, with 11 bases that match TRBD2. Germline CDR1 is LNHDA and CDR2 is SQIVND (reference sequence). The CDR3 length is 17 residues. V was clipped by 4 bases and J by 0 bases; unmatched bases: 5.

This clonotype was seen a handful of times. This rearrangement joins TRBV7-2 to TRBJ1-5; D not resolved. The CDR3 totals 14 residues. Trimming shortened V by 5 bases and J by 2 bases, and 10 bases separated the two germline ends. In germline, CDR1 is SGHTA, CDR2 FQGNSA. The CDR3: CASSLGVGNQPQHF. The CDR3 DNA is TGTGCCAGCAGCCTTGGGGTGGGCAATCAGCCCCAGCATTTT.

V and J are TRBV7-2 and TRBJ2-7; D perhaps matches TRBD1 (5 bases). The CDR3 is 13 amino acids. Germline V gene sequence: CDR1 SGHTA, CDR2 FQGNSA. The V end lost 2 bases, the J end lost 6 bases, and 11 bases lay between the germline ends. For the CDR3, the DNA is TGTGCCAGCAGCTTAAGACAGCCCTCCGAGCAGTACTTC. Translated: CASSLRQPSEQYF.

This clonotype came up a few times. The rearrangement links TRBV27 to TRBJ1-5; TRBD1 matches 10 bases. The CDR3 length is 15 residues. The germline gives CDR1 MNHEY, CDR2 SMNVEV (reference sequence). V shed 3 bases and J 5 bases; nucleotides not matched to a gene: 4. The CDR3: CASSFPGTGDQPQHF. CDR3 coding DNA: TGTGCCAGCAGTTTTCCCGGGACAGGGGATCAGCCCCAGCATTTT.

This clonotype has ten or more counts. The genes are TRBV5-1 and TRBJ2-7; 10 bases are shared with TRBD1. V was pared by 1 base and J by 4 bases, with 5 bases of the junction left unmatched. Per germline, CDR1 SGHRS and CDR2 YFSETQ. CDR3 size: 15 residues. The CDR3 sequence: CASSLLGDRGYEQYF. CDR3 nucleotides: TGCGCCAGCAGCTTGTTAGGGGACAGGGGATACGAGCAGTACTTC. Combining the CDR3 with reference TRBV5-1 and TRBJ2-7 gives the whole variable domain KAGVTQTPRYLIKTRGQQVTLSCSPISGHRSVSWYQQTPGQGLQFLFEYFSETQRNKGNFPGRFSGRQFSNSRSEMNVSTLELGDSALYLCASSLLGDRGYEQYFGPGTRLTVT.

The chain has TRBV7-9 and TRBJ1-2, with TRBD1 matching 7 bases. Germline V gene data show CDR1 as SEHNR and CDR2 as FQNEAQ (reference sequence). Trimming cost V 0 bases and J 8 bases; bases outside gene matches: 3. The length of the CDR3 is 13 residues. CDR3: CASSLAGTAGYTF. CDR3 bases: TGTGCCAGCAGCTTAGCCGGGACAGCCGGCTACACCTTC.

The V gene is TRBV6-2 or TRBV6-3, the J gene TRBJ2-2; 10 bases agree with TRBD1. CDR1 is MNHEY and CDR2 is SVGEGT in the germline V gene. The CDR3 totals 15 residues. Losses at the gene ends were 2 bases for V and 5 bases for J; bases not matched to a gene: 2. CDR3 DNA sequence: TGTGCCAGCAGTTACGGACAGGGGGAAACCGGGGAGCTGTTTTTT. Protein product: CASSYGQGETGELFF.

This clonotype was seen ten or more times. V is TRBV20-1 and J is TRBJ2-4; TRBD2 matches 11 bases. This CDR3 is built from 14 residues. CDR1 DFQATT and CDR2 SNEGSKA come from the germline V gene (reference sequence). V lost 2 bases to trimming and J lost 7 bases; unmatched junction nucleotides: 4. The CDR3 protein is CSARPGLAVNIQYF. The DNA of the CDR3 is TGCAGTGCTAGACCGGGACTAGCGGTTAACATTCAGTACTTC.

This clonotype was seen ten or more times. The chain employs TRBV5-1 and TRBJ1-2, with D perhaps matching TRBD1 (5 bases). Trimming cost V 4 bases and J 8 bases, with 12 bases left between them. This CDR3 region has 12 residues. In germline, CDR1 is SGHRS, CDR2 YFSETQ. The CDR3 spells CASSRWNRGYTF. CDR3 nucleotide sequence: TGCGCCAGCAGCCGCTGGAACAGGGGCTACACCTTC.

This clonotype was counted a few times. V gene TRBV24-1 combines with J gene TRBJ2-7; D might be TRBD1 (6 bases). Germline assignment: CDR1 KGHDR and CDR2 SFDVKD. V was trimmed by 1 base and J by 3 bases, leaving 9 bases between them. There are 14 residues in the CDR3. This CDR3 is CATSDLSGDYEQYF. The CDR3 DNA sequence: TGTGCCACCAGTGATTTATCAGGGGACTACGAGCAGTACTTC.

This clonotype was picked up many times. V is TRBV2 and J is TRBJ2-4, with D unclear. The germline V and J ends were trimmed by 3 bases and 6 bases, with 3 bases remaining between them. Germline V gene lookup returns CDR1 SNHLY and CDR2 FYNNEI. The CDR3 spans 11 residues. CDR3 amino acids: CASSEINIQYF. CDR3 coding DNA: TGTGCCAGCAGTGAGATAAACATTCAGTACTTC.

The sample holds a few counts of this clonotype. The chain links TRBV7-2 to TRBJ2-3; TRBD2 aligns across 8 bases. V lost 5 bases, J lost 11 bases, and 6 bases stayed unmatched. Per the germline V gene, CDR1 is SGHTA and CDR2 is FQGNSA. The CDR3 has 12 amino acids. The CDR3 DNA reads as TGTGCCAGCAGCCCATCGGGGGGGCGGCAGTATTTT. Protein product: CASSPSGGRQYF.

This clonotype turned up a few times. This chain connects TRBV4-3 to TRBJ1-2; D possibly corresponds to TRBD1 (5 bases). The germline V gene encodes CDR1 LGHNA and CDR2 YSLEER. Trimming stripped 4 bases from V and 3 bases from J, with 15 bases between. The CDR3 is 15 amino acids. CDR3 nucleotides: TGCGCCAGCAGCCGGCGGGGTGAGGGACACTATGGCTACACCTTC. Its protein product is CASSRRGEGHYGYTF.

This clonotype was seen many times. The chain recombines TRBV6-2 or TRBV6-3 with TRBJ2-2; D call uncertain. Trimming removed 6 bases at V and 6 bases at J, with 11 bases between. CDR1 is MNHEY and CDR2 is SVGEGT in the germline V gene. The CDR3 length is 13 residues. CDR3 in DNA: TGTGCCAGCAGCCAACAGCTTCCCGGGGAGCTGTTTTTT. Residues: CASSQQLPGELFF.

Worth noting for this clonotype: One base away lies a much larger clone, so this may be a sequencing read error. J is TRBJ2-1 and V is TRBV12-3 or TRBV12-4; 9 bases fit TRBD2. V shed 6 bases, J shed 4 bases, and the junction held 13 bases outside the gene matches. This CDR3 comprises 17 residues. CDR3 DNA: TGTGCCAGCAGCTCCTCCAGACTAGCGGCTATTTACAATGAGCAGTTCTTC. It specifies CASSSSRLAAIYNEQFF.

This clonotype was counted only a few times. DNA of the CDR3: TGTGCCAGCCTTAAGAGGGCCGCCAGCAATCAGCCCCAGCATTTT. This codes for CASLKRAASNQPQHF. The chain has TRBV19 and TRBJ1-5; D is unclear. Germline V gene lookup returns CDR1 LNHDA and CDR2 SQIVND (reference sequence). V shed 9 bases and J shed 1 base, with 16 bases lying between them. The CDR3 consists of 15 residues.

This clonotype appeared a few times. This chain uses TRBV5-5 with TRBJ1-5; 7 bases are a match to TRBD1. The CDR3 sequence is 15 residues long. Germline V gene data show CDR1 as SGHKS and CDR2 as YYEKEE (reference sequence). V lost 0 bases and J lost 2; bases outside the gene matches: 2. The CDR3 region has the DNA TGTGCCAGCAGCTTGGAGGGGGCGGGCAATCAGCCCCAGCATTTT. As protein: CASSLEGAGNQPQHF.

This clonotype appeared many times. The rearrangement links TRBV5-1 to TRBJ1-2, with 9 bases aligning to TRBD1. This CDR3 contains 16 residues. V was clipped by 4 bases and J by 4 bases; unmatched bases: 11. Germline V gene lookup returns CDR1 SGHRS and CDR2 YFSETQ. The CDR3 DNA follows: TGCGCCAGCAGCGTGATTCCGGGACAGGGAGGCTATGGCTACACCTTC. Amino acids: CASSVIPGQGGYGYTF.

This clonotype was seen a few times. This chain joins TRBV9 and TRBJ1-2; D is unclear. This CDR3 has 14 residues. V shed 4 bases and J shed 4 bases, with 14 bases lying between them. From germline, CDR1 is SGDLS and CDR2 YYNGEE. This CDR3 reads CASSSRSSGYGYTF. The CDR3 nucleotides read TGTGCCAGCAGCTCACGGTCCTCCGGCTATGGCTACACCTTC.

The chain recombines TRBV5-6 with TRBJ2-3; D is ambiguous. V dropped 0 bases and J dropped 0 bases, with 14 bases sitting between them. The CDR3 totals 17 residues. CDR1 and CDR2 from the germline V gene are SGHDT and YYEEEE. CDR3 coding DNA: TGTGCCAGCAGCTTGGAACCCGGTTGGTCTAGCACAGATACGCAGTATTTT. Translated: CASSLEPGWSSTDTQYF.

This clonotype was seen at least ten times. This rearrangement joins TRBV12-3 or TRBV12-4 to TRBJ1-1; D remains unclear. Deletions cut 6 bases from V and 3 bases from J, with 11 bases between. The CDR3 length is 13 residues. CDR3: CASSYHEDTEAFF. Here the CDR3 DNA reads TGTGCCAGCAGCTACCATGAGGACACTGAAGCTTTCTTT.

This clonotype came up many times. This rearrangement joins TRBV6-5 to TRBJ2-1, with 9 bases identical to TRBD1. V shed 0 bases and J 4 bases; nucleotides not matched to a gene: 4. The germline V gene has CDR1 MNHEY and CDR2 SVGAGI. The CDR3 has 16 amino acids. CDR3: CASSYSSGQGYNEQFF. In DNA form, the CDR3 reads TGTGCCAGCAGTTACTCCTCGGGACAGGGTTACAATGAGCAGTTCTTC.

The sample holds a few counts of this clonotype. This chain joins TRBV20-1 and TRBJ2-7, with TRBD2 identical over 7 bases. The trim removed 1 base at V and 4 bases at J, leaving 1 base unmatched. Germline V gene lookup returns CDR1 DFQATT and CDR2 SNEGSKA (reference sequence). This CDR3 spans 12 amino acids. CDR3 region: CSARVGGYEQYF. DNA of the CDR3: TGCAGTGCTAGAGTGGGGGGGTACGAGCAGTACTTC.